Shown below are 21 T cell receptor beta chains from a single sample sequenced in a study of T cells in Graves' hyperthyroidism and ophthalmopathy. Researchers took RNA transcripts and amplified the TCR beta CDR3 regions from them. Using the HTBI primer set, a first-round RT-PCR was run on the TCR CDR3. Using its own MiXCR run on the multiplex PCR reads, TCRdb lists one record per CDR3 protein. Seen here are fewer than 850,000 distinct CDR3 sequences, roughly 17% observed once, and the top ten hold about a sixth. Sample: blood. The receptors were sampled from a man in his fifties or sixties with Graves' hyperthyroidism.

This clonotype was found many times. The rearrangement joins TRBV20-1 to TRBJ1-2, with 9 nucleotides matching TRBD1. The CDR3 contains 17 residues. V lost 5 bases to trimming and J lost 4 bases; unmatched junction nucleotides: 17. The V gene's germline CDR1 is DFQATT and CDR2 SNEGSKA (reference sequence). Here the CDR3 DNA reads TGCAGTGCTCTAAATACAGGGGGCGATTCGATTACCTATGGCTACACCTTC. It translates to CSALNTGGDSITYGYTF.

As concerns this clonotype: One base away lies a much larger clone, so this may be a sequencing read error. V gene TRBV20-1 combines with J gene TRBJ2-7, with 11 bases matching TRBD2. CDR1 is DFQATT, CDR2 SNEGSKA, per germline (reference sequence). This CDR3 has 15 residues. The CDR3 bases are TGCGGTGCTGATCCTATAGCGGGAGGGCCGAACGAGCAGTACTTC. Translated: CGADPIAGGPNEQYF.

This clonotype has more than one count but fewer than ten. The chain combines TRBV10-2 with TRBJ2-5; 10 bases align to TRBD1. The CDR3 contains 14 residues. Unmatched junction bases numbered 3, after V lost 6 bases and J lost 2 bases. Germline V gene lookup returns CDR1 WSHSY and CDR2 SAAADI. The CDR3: CASRTGGHQETQYF. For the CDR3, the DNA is TGCGCCAGCAGGACAGGGGGCCATCAAGAGACCCAGTACTTC.

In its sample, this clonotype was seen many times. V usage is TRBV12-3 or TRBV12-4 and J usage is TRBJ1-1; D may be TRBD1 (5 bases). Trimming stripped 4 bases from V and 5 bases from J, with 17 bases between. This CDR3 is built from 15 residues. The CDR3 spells CASSSPGGLRTEAFF. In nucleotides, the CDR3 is TGTGCCAGCAGTTCGCCGGGGGGACTGAGGACTGAAGCTTTCTTT.

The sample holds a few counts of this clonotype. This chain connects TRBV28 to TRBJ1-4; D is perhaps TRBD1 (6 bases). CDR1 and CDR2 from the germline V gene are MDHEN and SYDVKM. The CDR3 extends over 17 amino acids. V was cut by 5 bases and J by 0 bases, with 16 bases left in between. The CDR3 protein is CASSPPDRSATNEKLFF. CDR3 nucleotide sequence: TGTGCCAGCAGTCCTCCCGACAGGTCCGCAACTAATGAAAAACTGTTTTTT.

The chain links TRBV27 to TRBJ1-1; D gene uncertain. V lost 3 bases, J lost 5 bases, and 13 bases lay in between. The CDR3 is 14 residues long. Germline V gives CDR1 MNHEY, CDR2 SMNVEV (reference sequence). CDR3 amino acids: CASSLRLQTTEAFF. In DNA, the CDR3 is TGTGCCAGCAGTTTGAGACTGCAGACGACTGAAGCTTTCTTT.

Here the CDR3 reads CASSESDRERGYTF. CDR3 coding DNA: TGTGCCAGCAGCGAATCGGACAGGGAACGTGGCTACACCTTC. This sequence joins TRBV28 and TRBJ1-2; 8 bases map to TRBD1. The germline gives CDR1 MDHEN, CDR2 SYDVKM. V was clipped by 6 bases and J by 7 bases; unmatched bases: 10. The CDR3 loop spans 14 amino acids.

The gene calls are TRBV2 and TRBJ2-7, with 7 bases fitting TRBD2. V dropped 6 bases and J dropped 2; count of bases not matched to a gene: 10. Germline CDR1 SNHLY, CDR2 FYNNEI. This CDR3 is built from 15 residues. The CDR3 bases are TGTGCCAGCAGCGCCGGTGGGACTATCACCTACGAGCAGTACTTC. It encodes CASSAGGTITYEQYF.

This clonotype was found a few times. The CDR3 protein is CAWLEVGIQETQYF. CDR3 sequence (DNA): TGTGCCTGGTTAGAGGTCGGGATCCAAGAGACCCAGTACTTC. The V call is TRBV30, the J call TRBJ2-5, with D perhaps matching TRBD2 (5 bases). Germline CDR1 reads GTSNPN; CDR2 reads SVGIG (reference sequence). CDR3 length equals 14 residues. The ends were cut back, 5 bases at V and 1 base at J, with 14 bases in the middle.

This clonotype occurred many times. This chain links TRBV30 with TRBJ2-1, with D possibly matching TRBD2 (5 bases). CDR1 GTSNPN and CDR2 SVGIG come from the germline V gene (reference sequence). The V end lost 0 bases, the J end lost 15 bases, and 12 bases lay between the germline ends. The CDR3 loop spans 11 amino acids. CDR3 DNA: TGTGCCTGGAGTGTCGGGGAAAGTTCGTTCTTC. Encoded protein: CAWSVGESSFF.

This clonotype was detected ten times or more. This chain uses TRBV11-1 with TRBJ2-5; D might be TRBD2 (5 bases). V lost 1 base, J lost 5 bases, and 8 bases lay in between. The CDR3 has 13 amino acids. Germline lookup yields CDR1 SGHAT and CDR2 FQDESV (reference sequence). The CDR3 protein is CASSLGSGETQYF. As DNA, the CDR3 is TGTGCCAGCAGCTTAGGATCGGGGGAGACCCAGTACTTC.

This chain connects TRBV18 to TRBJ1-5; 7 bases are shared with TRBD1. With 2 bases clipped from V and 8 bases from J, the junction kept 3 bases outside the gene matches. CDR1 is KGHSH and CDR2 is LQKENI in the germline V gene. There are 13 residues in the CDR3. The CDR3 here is CASSPDRAEPQHF. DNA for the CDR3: TGTGCCAGCTCACCAGACAGGGCGGAGCCCCAGCATTTT.

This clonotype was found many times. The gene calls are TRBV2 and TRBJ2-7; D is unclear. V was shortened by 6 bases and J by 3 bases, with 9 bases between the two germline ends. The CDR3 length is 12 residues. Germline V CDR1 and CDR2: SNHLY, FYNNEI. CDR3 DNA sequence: TGTGCCAGCAGCGACATCTTCTACGAGCAGTACTTC. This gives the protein CASSDIFYEQYF.

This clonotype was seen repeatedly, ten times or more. The CDR3 region is CASSLRLAGTTDTQYF. The CDR3 region has the DNA TGTGCCAGCAGCTTACGACTAGCGGGAACCACAGATACGCAGTATTTT. The chain recombines TRBV11-1 with TRBJ2-3, with 11 bases identical to TRBD2. Germline trimming cut 2 bases from V and 2 bases from J; bases unmatched to any gene: 3. The germline V gene encodes CDR1 SGHAT and CDR2 FQDESV (reference sequence). This CDR3 region has 16 residues.

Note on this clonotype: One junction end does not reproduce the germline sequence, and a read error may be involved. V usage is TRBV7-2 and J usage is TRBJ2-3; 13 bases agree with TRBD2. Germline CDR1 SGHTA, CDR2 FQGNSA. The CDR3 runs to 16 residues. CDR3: CACSLGLAGSTDTQYF. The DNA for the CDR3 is TGTGCCTGCAGCTTGGGACTAGCGGGAAGCACAGATACGCAGTATTTT.

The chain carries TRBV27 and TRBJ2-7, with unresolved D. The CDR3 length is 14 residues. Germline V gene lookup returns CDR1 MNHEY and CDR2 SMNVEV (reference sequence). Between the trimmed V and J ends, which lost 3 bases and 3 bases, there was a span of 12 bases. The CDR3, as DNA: TGTGCCAGCAGTTTGGTACCCCGCTACTACGAGCAGTACTTC. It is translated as CASSLVPRYYEQYF.

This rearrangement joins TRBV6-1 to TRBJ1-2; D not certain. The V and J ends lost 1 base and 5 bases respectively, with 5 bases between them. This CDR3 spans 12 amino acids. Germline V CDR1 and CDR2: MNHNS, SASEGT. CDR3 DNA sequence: TGTGCCAGCAGTGAAGATAGATATGGCTACACCTTC. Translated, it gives CASSEDRYGYTF.

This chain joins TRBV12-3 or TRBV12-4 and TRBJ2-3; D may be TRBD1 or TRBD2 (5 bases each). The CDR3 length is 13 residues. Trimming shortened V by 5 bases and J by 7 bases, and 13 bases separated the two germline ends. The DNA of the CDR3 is TGTGCCAGCAGTACGGGGCCTGGGAATACGCAGTATTTT. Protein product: CASSTGPGNTQYF.

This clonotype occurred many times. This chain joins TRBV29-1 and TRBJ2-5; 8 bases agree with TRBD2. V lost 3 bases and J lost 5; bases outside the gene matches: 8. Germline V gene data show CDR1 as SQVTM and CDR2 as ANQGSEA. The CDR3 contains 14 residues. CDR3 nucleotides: TGCAGCGTTGAGGGGGGAGCGGGAGTTGAGACCCAGTACTTC. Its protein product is CSVEGGAGVETQYF.

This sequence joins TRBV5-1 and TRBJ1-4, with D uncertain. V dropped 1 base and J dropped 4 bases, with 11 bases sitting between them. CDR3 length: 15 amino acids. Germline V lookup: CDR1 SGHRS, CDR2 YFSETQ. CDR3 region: CASSLSSRVNEKLFF. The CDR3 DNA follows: TGCGCCAGCAGCTTGAGTTCCCGGGTTAATGAAAAACTGTTTTTT. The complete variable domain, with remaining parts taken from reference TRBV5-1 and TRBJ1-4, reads KAGVTQTPRYLIKTRGQQVTLSCSPISGHRSVSWYQQTPGQGLQFLFEYFSETQRNKGNFPGRFSGRQFSNSRSEMNVSTLELGDSALYLCASSLSSRVNEKLFFGSGTQLSVL.

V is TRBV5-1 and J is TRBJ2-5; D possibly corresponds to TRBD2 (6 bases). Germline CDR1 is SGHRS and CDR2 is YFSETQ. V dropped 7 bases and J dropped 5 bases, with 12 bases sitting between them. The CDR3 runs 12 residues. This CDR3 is CASSGVTETQYF. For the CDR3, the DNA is TGCGCCAGCTCGGGGGTGACGGAGACCCAGTACTTC.